The clone carrying this T cell receptor (beta chain) counts as medium-sized. Using its own MiXCR run on the 5' RACE reads, TCRdb lists one record per CDR3 protein. The sample includes approximately 30,000 distinct CDR3 sequences, roughly 25% seen only once; the top ten take roughly 4.5%. Looked up from germline, CDR1 is MNHEY and CDR2 is SVGEGT. Germline trimming cut 6 bases from V and 7 bases from J; bases unmatched to any gene: 20. This CDR3 region has 17 residues. The V and J genes are TRBV6-2 or TRBV6-3 and TRBJ2-7; TRBD2 matches at 8 bases. This TCR was recovered from a female donor with breast cancer. The specimen sequenced was memory CD4+ T cells sorted from blood. The subset denotes: memory CD4+ T cells, CD4+CD45RO+CD25-. Here the CDR3 reads CASSPEGLAEGTLEQYF. CDR3 DNA sequence: TGTGCCAGCAGCCCAGAAGGACTAGCCGAAGGGACCTTGGAGCAGTACTTC.